The subject of this entry is one T cell receptor (beta chain). This entry comes from a study of blood T cell repertoires in COVID-19. Using immunoSEQ multiplex PCR, the repertoire was profiled, and TCRdb retains in-frame clones only, with some absent. The repertoire consists of about 280,000 clones, with roughly four fifths occurring once and the leading ten covering approximately 9%. Trimming took 4 bases from V and 0 from J; bases not matched to a gene: 5. This CDR3 has 15 residues. Germline CDR1 LNHDA, CDR2 SQIVND (reference sequence). The rearrangement uses TRBV19 and TRBJ2-7; 8 bases agree with TRBD1. The sequencing input was peripheral blood. The clonotype comes from a woman in her fifties or sixties who had recovered from COVID-19. The CDR3 loop reads CASSTTGTGSYEQYF. The CDR3 DNA is TGTGCCAGTAGTACAACCGGGACAGGCTCCTACGAGCAGTACTTC.